These 17 T cell receptor beta chains originate from one sample sequenced in a study of blood T cells in healthy people across ages. Primers used in a second PCR of roughly 6 to 11 cycles were a sample-barcoded 5' primer and a J-beta primer mix. TCRdb processed the 5' RACE reads anew with MiXCR; each CDR3 protein has one entry. Among over 1,200,000 distinct CDR3 sequences listed, around 59% were seen once. Sequencing was performed on blood. Every receptor here comes from a young man in good health.

In its sample, this clonotype was seen a few times. Here the CDR3 reads CSALGLAGEREQYF. The CDR3 DNA reads TGCAGTGCCCTCGGCCTAGCGGGAGAGAGGGAGCAGTACTTC. J is TRBJ2-7 and V is TRBV20-1; TRBD2 matches 10 bases. Germline V CDR1 and CDR2: DFQATT, SNEGSKA (reference sequence). The CDR3 totals 14 residues. Losses at the gene ends were 6 bases for V and 7 bases for J; bases not matched to a gene: 12.

The rearrangement joins TRBV29-1 to TRBJ2-7; unclear D gene. Germline assignment: CDR1 SQVTM and CDR2 ANQGSEA. The CDR3 covers 11 residues. V was clipped by 5 bases and J by 3 bases, with 8 bases between them. In nucleotides, the CDR3 is TGCAGCGTTTCGGGCAACTACGAGCAGTACTTC. Amino acids: CSVSGNYEQYF.

The chain has TRBV6-5 and TRBJ1-5; D ambiguous. The CDR3 loop spans 13 amino acids. Trimming cost V 7 bases and J 3 bases, with 10 bases left between them. Germline CDR1 MNHEY, CDR2 SVGAGI. CDR3 protein: CASTSGLNQPQHF. CDR3 nucleotides: TGTGCCAGCACCTCCGGGCTCAATCAGCCCCAGCATTTT.

The chain joins TRBV27 to TRBJ2-5; D is undetermined. Germline CDR1 is MNHEY and CDR2 is SMNVEV (reference sequence). Trimming pared 0 bases from V and 2 bases from J, leaving 13 bases between. This CDR3 contains 16 residues. The chain's CDR3 is CASSLSYYNSQETQYF. The CDR3 bases are TGTGCCAGCAGTTTATCCTACTATAACAGTCAAGAGACCCAGTACTTC.

J is TRBJ2-1 and V is TRBV7-9, with D perhaps given as TRBD1 or TRBD2 (5 bases each). Germline values: CDR1 SEHNR, CDR2 FQNEAQ (reference sequence). This CDR3 is built from 13 residues. V was clipped by 5 bases and J by 12 bases, with 17 bases between them. This CDR3 is CASSLGTAKGQFF. The CDR3 nucleotides read TGTGCCAGCAGCCTTGGGACGGCCAAAGGGCAGTTCTTC.

This clonotype appeared a single time. The gene calls are TRBV29-1 and TRBJ2-7; TRBD2 agrees at 7 bases. CDR3 length: 16 residues. J lost 6 bases, V lost 4 bases, and 18 bases had no gene match. In germline, CDR1 is SQVTM, CDR2 ANQGSEA. The CDR3 protein is CSVGGGDEHPLGEQYF. DNA for the CDR3: TGCAGCGTTGGGGGGGGAGATGAGCATCCCCTCGGCGAGCAGTACTTC.

The rearrangement joins TRBV18 to TRBJ2-6; no firm D call. From germline, CDR1 is KGHSH and CDR2 LQKENI. V was shortened by 5 bases and J by 4 bases, with 12 bases between the two germline ends. The CDR3 is 15 amino acids. CDR3 amino acids: CASSSPLGGANVLTF. The CDR3 region has the DNA TGTGCCAGCTCAAGCCCCCTTGGAGGGGCCAACGTCCTGACTTTC. The full variable domain, with the rest looked up from reference TRBV18 and TRBJ2-6, is NAGVMQNPRHLVRRRGQEARLRCSPMKGHSHVYWYRQLPEEGLKFMVYLQKENIIDESGMPKERFSAEFPKEGPSILRIQQVVRGDSAAYFCASSSPLGGANVLTFGAGSRLTVL.

The CDR3 here is CASSTIGTSGKDEQFF. CDR3 bases: TGTGCCAGCAGCACTATTGGGACTAGCGGGAAAGATGAGCAGTTCTTC. The J gene is TRBJ2-1, the V gene TRBV7-8; TRBD2 matches at 13 bases. The germline V gene has CDR1 SGHVS and CDR2 FQNEAQ. CDR3 length: 16 amino acids. V lost 5 bases, J lost 8 bases, and 9 bases stayed unmatched.

This clonotype was seen a handful of times. CDR3 region: CSAYSVGEETQYF. The CDR3 nucleotides read TGCAGTGCTTATAGTGTGGGCGAAGAGACCCAGTACTTC. The chain carries TRBV20-1 and TRBJ2-5; D not resolved. The V and J ends lost 5 bases and 3 bases respectively, with 13 bases between them. The CDR3 length is 13 residues. CDR1 is DFQATT and CDR2 is SNEGSKA in the germline V gene (reference sequence).

This clonotype appeared a few times. The chain has TRBV4-1 and TRBJ2-1; no reliable D call. The V end lost 0 bases, the J end lost 7 bases, and 7 bases lay between the germline ends. The germline gives CDR1 MGHRA, CDR2 YSYEKL. The CDR3 runs to 13 residues. CDR3 sequence (DNA): TGCGCCAGCAGCCAAGACTACGCGAATGAGCAGTTCTTC. It specifies CASSQDYANEQFF.

The rearrangement uses TRBV7-2 and TRBJ1-2; D gene unclear. Germline CDR1 reads SGHTA; CDR2 reads FQGNSA. The CDR3 has 16 residues. Between the trimmed V and J ends, which lost 3 bases and 1 base, there was a span of 15 bases. The CDR3 spells CASSFHSPFINYGYTF. The CDR3, as DNA: TGTGCCAGCAGCTTTCATTCCCCCTTTATTAACTATGGCTACACCTTC.

A single count supports this clonotype. The chain carries TRBV28 and TRBJ1-5; D gene ambiguous. CDR1 is MDHEN and CDR2 is SYDVKM in the germline V gene. The CDR3 totals 14 residues. The germline V and J ends were trimmed by 4 bases and 4 bases, with 11 bases remaining between them. The CDR3 reads CASSSPLTNQPQHF. The CDR3 bases are TGTGCCAGCAGTTCGCCATTAACGAATCAGCCCCAGCATTTT. Based on the CDR3 plus reference TRBV28 and TRBJ1-5, the full variable domain is DVKVTQSSRYLVKRTGEKVFLECVQDMDHENMFWYRQDPGLGLRLIYFSYDVKMKEKGDIPEGYSVSREKKERFSLILESASTNQTSMYLCASSSPLTNQPQHFGDGTRLSIL.

This clonotype was seen ten or more times. This chain joins TRBV4-3 and TRBJ2-4, with D possibly TRBD2 on 6 matching bases. V was cut by 3 bases and J by 8 bases, with 14 bases left in between. The CDR3 spans 14 residues. CDR1 is LGHNA, CDR2 YSLEER, per germline. CDR3 sequence (DNA): TGCGCCAGCAGCCATGCGACCGGGGGAGACATTCAGTACTTC. This codes for CASSHATGGDIQYF.

The chain joins TRBV11-2 to TRBJ2-1, with D hard to call. V shed 6 bases and J shed 10 bases, with 10 bases lying between them. This CDR3 has 11 amino acids. From germline, CDR1 is SGHAT and CDR2 FQNNGV. The CDR3 DNA follows: TGTGCCAGCAGTACCGCCGGAGAGCAGTTCTTC. This codes for CASSTAGEQFF.

In this sample, this clonotype turned up once. The chain couples TRBV7-9 to TRBJ1-2, with 7 bases identical to TRBD1. V shed 5 bases, J shed 8 bases, and the junction held 11 bases outside the gene matches. The CDR3 totals 14 residues. Per the germline V gene, CDR1 is SEHNR and CDR2 is FQNEAQ (reference sequence). Here the CDR3 reads CASSPETGWQGYTF. The CDR3, as DNA: TGTGCCAGCAGCCCCGAGACAGGGTGGCAGGGCTACACCTTC.

This clonotype appeared a few times. A junction end diverges from the germline sequence, so it may reflect a read error. The rearrangement joins TRBV7-7 to TRBJ2-1, with D perhaps given as TRBD1 or TRBD2 (6 bases each). This CDR3 comprises 12 residues. Germline V gene lookup returns CDR1 SSHAT and CDR2 FNYEAQ (reference sequence). The CDR3 loop reads CASSLDGGEQFF. In DNA form, the CDR3 reads TGTGCTAGCAGCTTAGACGGGGGCGAGCAGTTCTTC.

This clonotype was counted only a few times. The chain couples TRBV29-1 to TRBJ2-7; D uncertain. V was cut by 6 bases and J by 3 bases, with 9 bases left in between. Per the germline V gene, CDR1 is SQVTM and CDR2 is ANQGSEA. The length of the CDR3 is 11 residues. The DNA of the CDR3 is TGCAGCGTCCCTCAAGGCTACGAGCAGTACTTC. Amino acids: CSVPQGYEQYF.